These 8 T cell receptor beta chains were all obtained from the same sample, sequenced in a study of response to subunit inactivated influenza vaccine. MiXCR, run by TCRdb on the RT-PCR reads, gives a single entry per CDR3 protein. The table shows roughly 520,000 distinct CDR3 sequences, with around 25% occurring only once. This sample comprised CD4+ T cells sorted from PBMCs, obtained 4 to 6 days after vaccination. The receptors originated from a man aged 50 or older who received an inactivated influenza vaccine.

The V gene is TRBV7-2, the J gene TRBJ1-1; D may be TRBD1 (6 bases). The CDR3 extends over 13 amino acids. V lost 6 bases to trimming and J lost 4 bases, with 12 bases between them. Germline V gene sequence: CDR1 SGHTA, CDR2 FQGNSA. CDR3 in amino acids: CASRETGSTEAFF. The CDR3 DNA reads as TGTGCCAGCAGAGAAACAGGGTCCACTGAAGCTTTCTTT.

The V gene is TRBV5-1, the J gene TRBJ2-2, with 8 bases lining up with TRBD1. V lost 7 bases, J lost 0 bases, and 5 bases stayed unmatched. CDR3 length: 15 residues. Germline values: CDR1 SGHRS, CDR2 YFSETQ. CDR3 bases: TGCGCCAGCGAGAGGACAGGGACGAACACCGGGGAGCTGTTTTTT. Its protein product is CASERTGTNTGELFF.

The V call is TRBV7-9, the J call TRBJ2-6; no clear D gene. Deletions cut 7 bases from V and 4 bases from J, with 20 bases between. The germline CDR1 and CDR2 sequences are SEHNR and FQNEAQ (reference sequence). CDR3 length: 17 amino acids. The CDR3 sequence is CASNIRNGSWGANVLTF. The DNA for the CDR3 is TGTGCCAGCAACATTAGGAACGGCTCGTGGGGGGCCAACGTCCTGACTTTC.

With respect to this clonotype: At one boundary the junction diverges from the germline segment, which might be a read error. This sequence joins TRBV5-1 and TRBJ2-3; D could derive from TRBD1 or TRBD2 (5 bases each). CDR1 and CDR2 (germline): SGHRS, YFSETQ. There are 14 residues in the CDR3. This CDR3 is CASSPAGTVDTQYF. The CDR3 region has the DNA TGCGCAAGCAGCCCCGCCGGGACGGTAGATACGCAGTATTTT. Complete variable domain (other parts from reference TRBV5-1 and TRBJ2-3): KAGVTQTPRYLIKTRGQQVTLSCSPISGHRSVSWYQQTPGQGLQFLFEYFSETQRNKGNFPGRFSGRQFSNSRSEMNVSTLELGDSALYLCASSPAGTVDTQYFGPGTRLTVL.

This clonotype has a handful of counts. This chain connects TRBV15 to TRBJ2-6; D is tentatively TRBD1 or TRBD2 (5 bases each). The ends were cut back, 8 bases at V and 2 bases at J, with 10 bases in the middle. The germline gives CDR1 LNHNV, CDR2 YYDKDF (reference sequence). CDR3 length: 14 amino acids. CDR3 sequence reads: CATGGITGANVLTF. The DNA of the CDR3 is TGTGCCACCGGGGGTATCACTGGGGCCAACGTCCTGACTTTC. Together with reference TRBV15 and TRBJ2-6, the CDR3 gives the full variable domain: DAMVIQNPRYQVTQFGKPVTLSCSQTLNHNVMYWYQQKSSQAPKLLFHYYDKDFNNEADTPDNFQSRRPNTSFCFLDIRSPGLGDTAMYLCATGGITGANVLTFGAGSRLTVL.

This clonotype was counted only a few times. This chain connects TRBV29-1 to TRBJ1-1; 7 nucleotides align to TRBD1. The CDR3 has 13 amino acids. Trimming at V came to 6 bases and at J to 8 bases, leaving 12 bases not matched to a gene. Germline assignment: CDR1 SQVTM and CDR2 ANQGSEA. CDR3 nucleotides: TGCAGCGTGGGGGGAAAAAGGGGACAGGAAGCTTTCTTT. This codes for CSVGGKRGQEAFF.

The rearrangement links TRBV20-1 to TRBJ2-1, with D possibly TRBD2 on 5 matching bases. This CDR3 is 13 amino acids long. V was cut by 6 bases and J by 8 bases, with 17 bases left in between. CDR1 and CDR2 from the germline V gene are DFQATT and SNEGSKA (reference sequence). CDR3 protein: CSATGGLLDEQFF. The DNA for the CDR3 is TGCAGTGCAACGGGTGGACTCTTGGATGAGCAGTTCTTC.

The chain links TRBV12-3 or TRBV12-4 to TRBJ2-3; perhaps TRBD1 as D (6 bases). Deletions cut 6 bases from V and 4 bases from J, with 17 bases between. The CDR3 loop spans 15 amino acids. The CDR3 nucleotides read TGTGCCAGCAGCGGTGGGGGCGCTTACGCAGATACGCAGTATTTT. Translating gives CASSGGGAYADTQYF.